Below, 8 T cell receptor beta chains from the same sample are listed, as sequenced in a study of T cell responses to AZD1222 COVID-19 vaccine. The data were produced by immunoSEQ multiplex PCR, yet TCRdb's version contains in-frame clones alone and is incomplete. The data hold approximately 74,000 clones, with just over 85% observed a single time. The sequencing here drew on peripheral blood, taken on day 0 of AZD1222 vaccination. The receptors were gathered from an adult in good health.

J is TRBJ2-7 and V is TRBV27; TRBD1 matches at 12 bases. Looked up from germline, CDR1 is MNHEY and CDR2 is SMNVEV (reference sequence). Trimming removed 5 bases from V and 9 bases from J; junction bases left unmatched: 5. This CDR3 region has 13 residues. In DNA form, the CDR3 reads TGTGCCAGCAGTCCGGGACAGGGGGCCAGGCAGTACTTC. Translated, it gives CASSPGQGARQYF.

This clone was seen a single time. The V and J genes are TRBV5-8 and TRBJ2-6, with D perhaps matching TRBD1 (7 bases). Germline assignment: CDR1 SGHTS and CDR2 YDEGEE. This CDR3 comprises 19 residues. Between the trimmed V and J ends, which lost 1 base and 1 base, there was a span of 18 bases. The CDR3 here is CASSLIGRGVISGANVLTF. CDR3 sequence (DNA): TGTGCCAGCAGCTTGATTGGCAGGGGGGTCATATCTGGGGCCAACGTCCTGACTTTC. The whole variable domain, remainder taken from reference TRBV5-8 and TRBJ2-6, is EAGVTQSPTHLIKTRGQQATLRCSPISGHTSVYWYQQALGLGLQFLLWYDEGEERNRGNFPPRFSGRQFPNYSSELNVNALELEDSALYLCASSLIGRGVISGANVLTFGAGSRLTVL.

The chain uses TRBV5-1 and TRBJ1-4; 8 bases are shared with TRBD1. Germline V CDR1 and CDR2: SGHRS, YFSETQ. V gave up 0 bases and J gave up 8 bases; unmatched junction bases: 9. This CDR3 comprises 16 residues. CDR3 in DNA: TGCGCCAGCAGCTTGGCCCCCCGGGACAGGACGGAAAAACTGTTTTTT. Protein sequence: CASSLAPRDRTEKLFF.

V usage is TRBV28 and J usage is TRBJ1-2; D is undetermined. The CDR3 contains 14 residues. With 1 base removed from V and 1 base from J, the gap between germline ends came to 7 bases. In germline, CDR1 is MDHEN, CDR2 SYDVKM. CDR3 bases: TGTGCCAGCAGTTTATTAGGAGGTAACTATGGCTACACCTTC. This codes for CASSLLGGNYGYTF.

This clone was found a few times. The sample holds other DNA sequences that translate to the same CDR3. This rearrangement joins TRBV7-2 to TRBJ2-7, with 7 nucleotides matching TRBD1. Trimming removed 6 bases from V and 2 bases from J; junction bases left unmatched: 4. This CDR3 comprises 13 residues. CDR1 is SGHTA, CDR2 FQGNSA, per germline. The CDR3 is CASRPTGTYEQYF. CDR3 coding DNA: TGTGCCAGCAGACCGACAGGGACCTACGAGCAGTACTTC.

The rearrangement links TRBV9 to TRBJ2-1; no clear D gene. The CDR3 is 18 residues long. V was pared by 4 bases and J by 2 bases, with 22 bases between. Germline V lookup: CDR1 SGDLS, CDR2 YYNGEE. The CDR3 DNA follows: TGTGCCAGCAGCCCTCCGGTCCCCTCCCTCCATCCCTACAATGAGCAGTTCTTC. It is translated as CASSPPVPSLHPYNEQFF.

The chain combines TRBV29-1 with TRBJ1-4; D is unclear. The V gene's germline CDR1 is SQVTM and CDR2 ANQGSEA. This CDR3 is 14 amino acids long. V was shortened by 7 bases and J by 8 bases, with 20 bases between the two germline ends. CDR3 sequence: CSASRHPEGEKLFF. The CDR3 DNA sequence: TGCAGCGCTTCGAGACATCCAGAGGGCGAAAAACTGTTTTTT.

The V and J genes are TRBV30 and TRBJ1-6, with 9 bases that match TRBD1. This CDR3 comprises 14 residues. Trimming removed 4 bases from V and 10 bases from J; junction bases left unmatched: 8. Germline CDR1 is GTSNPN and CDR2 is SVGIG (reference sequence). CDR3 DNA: TGTGCCTGGACCACGGGACAGGGAAGATCACCCCTCCACTTT. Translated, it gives CAWTTGQGRSPLHF.